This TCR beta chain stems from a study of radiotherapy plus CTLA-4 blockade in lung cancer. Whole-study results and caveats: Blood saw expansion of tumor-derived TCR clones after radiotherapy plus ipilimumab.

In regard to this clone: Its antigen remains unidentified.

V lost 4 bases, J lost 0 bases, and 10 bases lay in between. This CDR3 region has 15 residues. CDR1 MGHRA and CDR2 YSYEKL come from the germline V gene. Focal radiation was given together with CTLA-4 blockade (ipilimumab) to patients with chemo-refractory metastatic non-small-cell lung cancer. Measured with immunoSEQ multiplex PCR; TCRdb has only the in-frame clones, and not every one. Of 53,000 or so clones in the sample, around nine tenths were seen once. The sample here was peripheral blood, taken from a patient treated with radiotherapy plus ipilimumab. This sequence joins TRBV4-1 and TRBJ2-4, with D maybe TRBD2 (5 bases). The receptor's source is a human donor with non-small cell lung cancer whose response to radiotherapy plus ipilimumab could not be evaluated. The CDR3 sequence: CASSLEGLAKNIQYF. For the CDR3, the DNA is TGCGCCAGCAGCCTTGAGGGTCTAGCCAAAAACATTCAGTACTTC.